Each of the 25 T cell receptor beta chains below was sequenced from the same sample in a study of regulatory T cells in long-lasting Graves disease. To make TCR beta libraries, researchers used iRepertoire HTBI primers and Arm-PCR of CDR3 regions. TCRdb independently ran MiXCR on the multiplex PCR reads; one entry per CDR3 protein. The profile shows roughly 400,000 distinct CDR3 sequences, roughly 21% of them singletons. Time point meaning: persistent/refractory GD, antithyroid drugs over 5 years with positive TRAb. The TCR library was made from RNA that had been extracted from PBMCs in TRIzol. Sequenced here: peripheral blood mononuclear cells (PBMCs), sampled when the disease was refractory, from a patient treated with antithyroid drugs. The receptor set was obtained from a female donor with Graves disease.

This clonotype was counted ten times or more. V is TRBV7-3 and J is TRBJ1-5; no clear D gene. V lost 2 bases and J 7 bases, leaving 12 bases between the germline ends. Germline loops: CDR1 SGHTA, CDR2 FQGTGA. CDR3 length equals 14 residues. The CDR3 DNA is TGTGCCAGCAGCTTACGTAGGCCCAAGCAGCCCCAGCATTTT. Protein: CASSLRRPKQPQHF. Combining the CDR3 with reference TRBV7-3 and TRBJ1-5 gives the whole variable domain GAGVSQTPSNKVTEKGKYVELRCDPISGHTALYWYRQSLGQGPEFLIYFQGTGAADDSGLPNDRFFAVRPEGSVSTLKIQRTERGDSAVYLCASSLRRPKQPQHFGDGTRLSIL.

This clonotype has at least ten counts. This chain links TRBV6-2 or TRBV6-3 with TRBJ1-4, with TRBD1 matching 11 bases. The V and J ends lost 2 bases and 13 bases, in that order; junction bases with no gene match: 15. The CDR3 has 17 residues. Germline values: CDR1 MNHEY, CDR2 SVGEGT. The CDR3 loop reads CASSYEVWGQGGHRLFF. The CDR3 DNA is TGTGCCAGCAGTTACGAGGTGTGGGGACAGGGGGGTCATAGACTGTTTTTT.

The chain is built from TRBV27 and TRBJ2-7, with D perhaps matching TRBD2 (6 bases). Germline-derived CDR1 and CDR2 are MNHEY and SMNVEV (reference sequence). This CDR3 has 14 residues. The V end was cut by 0 bases, the J end by 9 bases, with 15 bases between. As DNA, the CDR3 is TGTGCCAGCAGTTTATCTAGCGGAATCGATTGGCAGTACTTC. Translating gives CASSLSSGIDWQYF.

This chain joins TRBV7-6 and TRBJ2-1; D is uncertain. Trimming cost V 2 bases and J 0 bases, with 8 bases left between them. CDR3 length equals 15 residues. The V gene's germline CDR1 is SGHVS and CDR2 FNYEAQ. CDR3 in amino acids: CASSLSRGSYNEQFF. In DNA, the CDR3 is TGTGCCAGCAGCTTAAGTCGCGGCTCCTACAATGAGCAGTTCTTC. The full variable domain, with the rest looked up from reference TRBV7-6 and TRBJ2-1, is GAGVSQSPRYKVTKRGQDVALRCDPISGHVSLYWYRQALGQGPEFLTYFNYEAQQDKSGLPNDRFSAERPEGSISTLTIQRTEQRDSAMYRCASSLSRGSYNEQFFGPGTRLTVL.

Many counts were recorded for this clonotype. This sequence joins TRBV27 and TRBJ1-6; D ambiguous. Germline loops: CDR1 MNHEY, CDR2 SMNVEV (reference sequence). The CDR3 runs to 13 residues. V was clipped by 2 bases and J by 6 bases, with 5 bases between them. The chain's CDR3 is CASSLTANSPLHF. CDR3 nucleotide sequence: TGTGCCAGCAGTTTAACCGCTAATTCACCCCTCCACTTT.

Many counts were recorded for this clonotype. CDR3 nucleotide sequence: TGTGCCACCCGCACGACAGATCTCTCCTACGAGCAGTACTTC. This encodes CATRTTDLSYEQYF. This chain links TRBV24-1 with TRBJ2-7, with D possibly matching TRBD1 (5 bases). Germline V lookup: CDR1 KGHDR, CDR2 SFDVKD. V shed 9 bases and J shed 0 bases, with 14 bases lying between them. The CDR3 is 14 amino acids.

This sequence joins TRBV9 and TRBJ1-1; possible D gene TRBD1, 5 bases. Germline V gene lookup returns CDR1 SGDLS and CDR2 YYNGEE. CDR3 size: 15 residues. Trimming took off 3 bases at V and 4 bases at J, with 16 bases between the two ends. The chain's CDR3 is CASSGDRGGSTEAFF. CDR3 nucleotides: TGTGCCAGCAGCGGCGATCGTGGGGGGAGCACTGAAGCTTTCTTT.

This clonotype was seen a handful of times. This chain connects TRBV7-2 to TRBJ2-2, with D unclear. CDR1 and CDR2 (germline): SGHTA, FQGNSA. CDR3 length: 15 amino acids. The V end lost 2 bases, the J end lost 8 bases, and 15 bases lay between the germline ends. CDR3 sequence: CASSLYVGLSGELFF. DNA for the CDR3: TGTGCCAGCAGCTTATATGTTGGATTGTCTGGGGAGCTGTTTTTT.

This clonotype was counted ten times or more. J is TRBJ2-7 and V is TRBV28, with TRBD1 matching 9 bases. This CDR3 comprises 13 residues. Germline CDR1 is MDHEN and CDR2 is SYDVKM. Trimming took 10 bases from V and 5 from J; bases not matched to a gene: 9. The CDR3 protein is CATIGTGPHEQYF. In DNA form, the CDR3 reads TGTGCCACTATCGGGACAGGGCCCCACGAGCAGTACTTC.

The genes are TRBV30 and TRBJ1-5; D call uncertain. V was trimmed by 2 bases and J by 1 base, leaving 6 bases between them. CDR1 and CDR2 (germline): GTSNPN, SVGIG (reference sequence). The CDR3 loop spans 13 amino acids. Here the CDR3 reads CAWSINSNQPQHF. CDR3 nucleotides: TGTGCCTGGAGTATAAACAGCAATCAGCCCCAGCATTTT.

The rearrangement links TRBV7-3 to TRBJ1-3; TRBD1 agrees at 10 bases. The CDR3 covers 15 residues. Looked up from germline, CDR1 is SGHTA and CDR2 is FQGTGA. Losses at the gene ends were 5 bases for V and 3 bases for J; bases not matched to a gene: 4. CDR3 coding DNA: TGTGCCAGCAGCACGACAGGGGGCCGTGGAAACACCATATATTTT. Translation gives CASSTTGGRGNTIYF.

This clonotype was detected ten times or more. The chain carries TRBV28 and TRBJ2-7; D is uncertain. Germline V gene data show CDR1 as MDHEN and CDR2 as SYDVKM. V dropped 6 bases and J dropped 3 bases, with 12 bases sitting between them. CDR3 length: 13 amino acids. CDR3 region: CASSLGWSYEQYF. CDR3 nucleotides: TGTGCCAGCAGCTTAGGGTGGAGCTACGAGCAGTACTTC.

This clonotype was seen ten or more times. V and J are TRBV27 and TRBJ2-1; D possibly corresponds to TRBD2 (5 bases). The CDR3 has 15 residues. Germline lookup yields CDR1 MNHEY and CDR2 SMNVEV (reference sequence). V dropped 5 bases and J dropped 0 bases, with 11 bases sitting between them. CDR3 nucleotide sequence: TGTGCCAGCAGTAGGACTCTAAACTCCTACAATGAGCAGTTCTTC. Translation gives CASSRTLNSYNEQFF.

A word on this clonotype: A much larger clone lies one base from this, so it may be a read error. This rearrangement joins TRBV2 to TRBJ2-5; D is uncertain. Germline CDR1 reads SNHLY; CDR2 reads FYNNEI. The CDR3 has 10 residues. For the CDR3, the DNA is TGTGCCAGCAGTGATTGGACCCAGTGCTTC. Translated, it gives CASSDWTQCF. Full variable domain (rest looked up from reference TRBV2 and TRBJ2-5): EPEVTQTPSHQVTQMGQEVILRCVPISNHLYFYWYRQILGQKVEFLVSFYNNEISEKSEIFDDQFSVERPDGSNFTLKIRSTKLEDSAMYFCASSDWTQCFGPGTRLLVL.

The chain uses TRBV27 and TRBJ2-1; 7 bases line up with TRBD1. Germline lookup yields CDR1 MNHEY and CDR2 SMNVEV (reference sequence). The CDR3 has 12 residues. V lost 6 bases to trimming and J lost 6 bases; unmatched junction nucleotides: 2. The CDR3 bases are TGTGCCAGCAGCCGGGACAGCAATGAGCAGTTCTTC. It is translated as CASSRDSNEQFF.

This clonotype showed up many times. This chain uses TRBV20-1 with TRBJ2-5; D not certain. The V end lost 0 bases, the J end lost 1 base, and 9 bases lay between the germline ends. The CDR3 is made up of 14 amino acids. Germline CDR1 reads DFQATT; CDR2 reads SNEGSKA (reference sequence). The CDR3 region is CSARDRASQETQYF. CDR3 sequence (DNA): TGCAGTGCTAGAGATCGTGCCAGCCAAGAGACCCAGTACTTC.

The CDR3 sequence is CASSLGAMGSSGTRRGTQYF. The CDR3 region has the DNA TGTGCCAGCAGCTTAGGGGCGATGGGTTCTAGCGGGACTCGAAGGGGTACGCAGTATTTT. V gene TRBV7-2 combines with J gene TRBJ2-3; 9 nucleotides agree with TRBD2. This CDR3 has 20 residues. The germline gives CDR1 SGHTA, CDR2 FQGNSA. Trimming took 1 base from V and 8 from J; bases not matched to a gene: 22.

Turning to this clonotype: A much larger clone differs from this one at a single base, so this may be a read error. The V and J genes are TRBV12-3 or TRBV12-4 and TRBJ2-5, with a tentative D call TRBD2 (7 bases). With the DNA end fitting TRBJ2-7 better, the J assignment may be wrong. This CDR3 is built from 13 residues. CDR3 in DNA: TGTGTCAGCGGGAACAGGGAGGGCTACGAGCAGTACTTC. Translation gives CVSGNREGYEQYF.

This clonotype was observed many times. V and J are TRBV20-1 and TRBJ1-5; the D is unclear. The CDR3 has 14 amino acids. Per the germline V gene, CDR1 is DFQATT and CDR2 is SNEGSKA (reference sequence). Trimming pared 1 base from V and 4 bases from J, leaving 11 bases between. CDR3 bases: TGCAGTGCTAGAGTCAGTGCGGAGAATCAGCCCCAGCATTTT. Its protein is CSARVSAENQPQHF.

The chain has TRBV25-1 and TRBJ2-2; 7 positions agree with TRBD2. The CDR3 runs 13 residues. V was pared by 3 bases and J by 9 bases, with 4 bases of the junction left unmatched. The germline gives CDR1 MGHDK, CDR2 SYGVNS. CDR3 region: CASSDRRERELFF. For the CDR3, the DNA is TGTGCCAGCAGTGATAGGCGGGAGAGGGAGCTGTTTTTT.

The rearrangement links TRBV30 to TRBJ2-7, with D perhaps TRBD1 or TRBD2 (5 bases each). V was pared by 5 bases and J by 2 bases, with 16 bases between. The CDR3 is 14 amino acids. Germline V CDR1 and CDR2: GTSNPN, SVGIG (reference sequence). CDR3 sequence: CAWEGQGHTYEQYF. CDR3 coding DNA: TGTGCCTGGGAGGGGCAGGGCCATACCTACGAGCAGTACTTC. The full variable domain, with the rest looked up from reference TRBV30 and TRBJ2-7, is SQTIHQWPATLVQPVGSPLSLECTVEGTSNPNLYWYRQAAGRGLQLLFYSVGIGQISSEVPQNLSASRPQDRQFILSSKKLLLSDSGFYLCAWEGQGHTYEQYFGPGTRLTVT.

CDR3 sequence reads: CATSGVFGTGARSRYNEQFF. CDR3 bases: TGTGCCACCAGTGGAGTTTTCGGGACAGGGGCCAGAAGTAGGTACAATGAGCAGTTCTTC. This rearrangement joins TRBV24-1 to TRBJ2-1; 10 nucleotides match TRBD1. The junction had 19 bases not matched to a gene; V was cut back by 5 bases and J by 4 bases. In germline, CDR1 is KGHDR, CDR2 SFDVKD. This CDR3 comprises 20 residues.

Ten or more counts support this clonotype. This chain joins TRBV2 and TRBJ1-5, with D possibly being TRBD1 (6 bases). Trimming left V 7 bases short and J 3 bases short, with 13 bases between. The CDR3 is 14 amino acids. Germline lookup yields CDR1 SNHLY and CDR2 FYNNEI. CDR3 in DNA: TGTGCCAGCAACCAGGACAGCATCAATCAGCCCCAGCATTTT. Protein: CASNQDSINQPQHF.

About this clonotype itself: A read error may produce the germline difference seen at one junction end. The rearrangement joins TRBV11-2 to TRBJ1-4; D is perhaps TRBD1 (5 bases). CDR3 length: 15 residues. From germline, CDR1 is SGHAT and CDR2 FQNNGV. CDR3: CTSSEGEATNEKLFF. For the CDR3, the DNA is TGTACCAGCAGCGAAGGGGAAGCAACTAATGAAAAACTGTTTTTT.

This clonotype occurred a few times. The rearrangement joins TRBV19 to TRBJ2-2; TRBD2 matches 10 bases. The germline CDR1 and CDR2 sequences are LNHDA and SQIVND (reference sequence). The CDR3 consists of 17 residues. Trimming cost V 3 bases and J 3 bases; bases outside gene matches: 7. CDR3 region: CASSIRLAGAYTGELFF. DNA of the CDR3: TGTGCCAGTAGTATTCGGCTAGCGGGAGCTTACACCGGGGAGCTGTTTTTT.